This T cell receptor beta chain was observed in a study of T cells expressing NK-cell markers. Study-level information: In sorted CD3+CD56+NKG2C+, CD3+CD56+NKG2C- and CD3+CD56-NKG2C+ T cells, TCR beta repertoires were obtained. The eight sequenced donors comprised seven who were HCMV-seropositive and one who was seronegative.

Notes on the study in general: For five or six donors, the dominant NKG2C+ clonotypes made up about 1.0-8% of their CD8+ T cells.

The germline gives CDR1 MGHRA, CDR2 YSYEKL. This CDR3 spans 17 amino acids. In the case of this clonotype: Its antigen is unknown.

Synthesis of TCR beta cDNA relied on 5'RACE template switching carrying UMIs. TCRdb re-called the 5' RACE reads; one entry per CDR3 protein, DNA not given. The repertoire shows about 460,000 distinct CDR3 sequences; the top ten hold 1.4% to 1.5%. This chain joins TRBV4-1 and TRBJ2-5; with no DNA, the TCRdb D assignment of TRBD2 cannot be verified. Sequencing was carried out using blood T cells: a sorted CD56 or NKG2C T cell subset, CD4+ or CD8+ T cells, or bulk PBMC T cells (not recorded which). The sequence came from a woman between 50 and 59 years old in good health. The CDR3 is CASSQDHRGGPLETQYF.